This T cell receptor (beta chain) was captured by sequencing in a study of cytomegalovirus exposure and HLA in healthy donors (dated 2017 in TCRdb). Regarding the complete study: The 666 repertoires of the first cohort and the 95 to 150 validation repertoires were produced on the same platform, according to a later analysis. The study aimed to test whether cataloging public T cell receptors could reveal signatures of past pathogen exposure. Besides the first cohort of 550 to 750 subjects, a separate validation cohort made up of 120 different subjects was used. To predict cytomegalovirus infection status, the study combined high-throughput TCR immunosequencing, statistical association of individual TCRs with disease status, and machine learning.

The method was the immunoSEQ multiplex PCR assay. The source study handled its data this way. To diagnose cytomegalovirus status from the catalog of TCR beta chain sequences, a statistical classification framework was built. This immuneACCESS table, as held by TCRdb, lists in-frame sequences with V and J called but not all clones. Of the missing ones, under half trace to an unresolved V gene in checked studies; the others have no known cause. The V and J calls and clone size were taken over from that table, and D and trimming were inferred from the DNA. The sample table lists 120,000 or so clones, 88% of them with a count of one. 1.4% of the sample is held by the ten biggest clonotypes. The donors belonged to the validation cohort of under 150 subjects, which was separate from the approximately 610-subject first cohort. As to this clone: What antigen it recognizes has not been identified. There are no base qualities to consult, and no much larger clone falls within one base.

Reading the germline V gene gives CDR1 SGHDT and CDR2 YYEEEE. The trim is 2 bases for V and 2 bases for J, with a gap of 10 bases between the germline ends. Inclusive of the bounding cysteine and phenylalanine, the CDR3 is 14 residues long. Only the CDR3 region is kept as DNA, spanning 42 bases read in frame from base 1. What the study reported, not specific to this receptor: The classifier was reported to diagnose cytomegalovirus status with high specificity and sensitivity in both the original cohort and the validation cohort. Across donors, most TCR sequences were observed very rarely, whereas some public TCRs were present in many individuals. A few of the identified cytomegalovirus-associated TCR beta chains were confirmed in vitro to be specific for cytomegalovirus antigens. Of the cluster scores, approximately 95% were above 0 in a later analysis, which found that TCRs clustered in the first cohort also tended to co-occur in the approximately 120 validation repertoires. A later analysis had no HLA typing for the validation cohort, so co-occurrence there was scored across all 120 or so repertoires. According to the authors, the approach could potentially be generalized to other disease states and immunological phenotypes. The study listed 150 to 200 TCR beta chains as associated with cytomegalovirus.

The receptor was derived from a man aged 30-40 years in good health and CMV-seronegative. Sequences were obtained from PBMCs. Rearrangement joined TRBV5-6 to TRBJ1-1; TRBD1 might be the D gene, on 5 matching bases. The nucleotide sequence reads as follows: TGTGCCAGCAGCTTTCCCGACAGAAACACTGAAGCTTTCTTT. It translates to CASSFPDRNTEAFF.